These T cell receptor beta chains were read from a single sample in a study of siplizumab effects on memory and regulatory T cells. The protocol was immunoSEQ multiplex PCR, while the TCRdb copy is restricted to in-frame clones and leaves out a portion. The sample carries approximately 84,000 clones, roughly 94% recorded once. The sample taken for sequencing was CD8+ T cells sorted from blood. These receptors were taken from a human donor in good health. Both conserved end residues are part of each CDR3. The order of the fields is V gene, clone size, CDR3 protein. Size is stated for part of the rows, as once, few or many counts, or as a class when the clone is expanded.

V: TRBV9
size: .
CDR3: CASSVGTHNEQFF

V: TRBV7-9
size: once
CDR3: CASSLVQRGGEQFF

V: TRBV2
size: .
CDR3: CATQDRGSYEQYF

V: TRBV6-6
size: .
CDR3: CASSSRGNTGELFF

V: TRBV15
size: .
CDR3: CATSGGWGGTDTQYF

V: TRBV9
size: .
CDR3: CASSGSGRNEQFF

V: TRBV5-1
size: .
CDR3: CASSPDRNEAFF

V: TRBV28
size: once
CDR3: CASSLYREEQYF

V: TRBV6-1
size: .
CDR3: CASNPSGRSSYEQYF

V: TRBV2
size: .
CDR3: CASSAWANTEAFF

V: TRBV4-1
size: .
CDR3: CASSQATGGYGYTF

V: TRBV7-8
size: .
CDR3: CASSPGDRETQYF

V: TRBV7-9
size: .
CDR3: CASSFRAGESTGELFF

V: TRBV11-1
size: once
CDR3: CASSPGDRGWYGYTF

V: TRBV6-6
size: .
CDR3: CASSYVGNSYEQYF

V: TRBV28
size: .
CDR3: CASSSSLERESIETQYF

V: TRBV5-1
size: .
CDR3: CASSLLGLAERLDTQYF

V: TRBV30
size: .
CDR3: CAWSDAGGGRYEQYF

V: TRBV9
size: .
CDR3: CASSVAEGNYEQYF

V: TRBV6-5
size: .
CDR3: CASSYSTGSNSYEQYF

V: TRBV7-8
size: .
CDR3: CASSPGLAGMSYEQYF

V: TRBV23-1
size: .
CDR3: CASSQSALQGPNTEAFF

V: TRBV2
size: .
CDR3: CASSDLAQLGDTQYF

V: TRBV10-2
size: .
CDR3: CASSPGGTGTDTQYF

V: TRBV27
size: .
CDR3: CASSLTGERGNQPQHF

V: TRBV6-4
size: once
CDR3: CACREEDEQFF

V: TRBV19
size: .
CDR3: CASSTDRVGQETQYF

V: TRBV11-2
size: .
CDR3: CASRGTSGMYNEQYF

V: TRBV29-1
size: .
CDR3: CSGGPGLVNEQYF

V: TRBV28
size: .
CDR3: CASSLTRSRIETQYF

V: TRBV5-3
size: .
CDR3: CARSSRQGARSNQPQHF

V: TRBV6-1
size: once
CDR3: CASSEWAMNTEAFF

V: TRBV19
size: .
CDR3: CASSIVGIGEKLFF

V: TRBV27
size: .
CDR3: CASSLGIAKNIQYF

V: TRBV28
size: .
CDR3: CASSPELAVTSTDTQYF

V: TRBV9
size: .
CDR3: CASSVAGANVLTF

V: TRBV9
size: .
CDR3: CASSVAGADGNTIYF

V: TRBV4-1
size: .
CDR3: CASSQPFQETQYF

V: TRBV7-6
size: .
CDR3: CASSLGAGEQFF

V: TRBV7-6
size: .
CDR3: CASSLARDTQYF

V: TRBV18
size: once
CDR3: CASSPNRNEQFF